This is a list of T cell receptor beta chains from one sample in a study of immune evolution from preneoplasia to lung adenocarcinoma. Produced via immunoSEQ multiplex PCR; TCRdb's table is partial and in-frame only. The top ten clones hold approximately 12% of a sample with about 6,300 clones, around 77% of them seen once. Sequenced sample: FFPE minimally invasive lung adenocarcinoma tissue. The origin of the receptors is a person aged 65-85 years with lung adenocarcinoma. CDR3s include the opening cysteine and the closing phenylalanine or tryptophan. Each record gives: CDR3 protein, CDR3 DNA, J gene, V gene, D gene, clone size. A D gene is named only where the DNA matches it firmly. Clone size is stated in some rows and not others, as once, few, many or a class when expanded.

CASTGTRGGDIQYF,TGTGCCAGCACTGGGACTAGGGGGGGAGACATTCAGTACTTC,TRBJ2-4,TRBV6-5,TRBD2,-
CASSQDGGVGQPQHF,TGCGCCAGCAGCCAAGACGGGGGAGTGGGACAGCCCCAGCATTTT,TRBJ1-5,TRBV4-1,-,-
CASTPAGQGGGYTF,TGTGCCAGCACCCCGGCCGGACAGGGAGGTGGCTACACCTTC,TRBJ1-2,TRBV27,TRBD1,-
CASSKLQDSNQPQHF,TGTGCCAGTAGTAAATTACAGGATAGCAATCAGCCCCAGCATTTT,TRBJ1-5,TRBV19,-,-
CASSLQEYGYTF,TGTGCCAGTAGTCTACAGGAGTATGGCTACACCTTC,TRBJ1-2,TRBV19,-,-
CASSPQREGKNEQYF,TGTGCCAGTAGTCCCCAGCGGGAGGGCAAAAACGAGCAGTACTTC,TRBJ2-7,TRBV19,TRBD2,-
CASSLFSTDTQYF,TGTGCCAGCAGCTTATTTTCTACAGATACGCAGTATTTT,TRBJ2-3,TRBV7-2,-,-
CASSFTSGSSNQPQHF,TGTGCCAGCAGTTTTACCTCAGGATCTAGCAATCAGCCCCAGCATTTT,TRBJ1-5,TRBV28,-,-
CASSYSQGAEQYF,TGTGCCAGCAGTTACTCCCAGGGGGCCGAGCAGTACTTC,TRBJ2-7,TRBV6-6,TRBD1,few
CASGQGDQPQHF,TGTGCCAGCGGACAGGGGGATCAGCCCCAGCATTTT,TRBJ1-5,TRBV27,TRBD1,-
CASSRRTVSGNTIYF,TGTGCCAGCAGCCGGAGGACAGTTTCCGGAAACACCATATATTTT,TRBJ1-3,TRBV7-2,-,-
CETGEQYF,TGCGAGACGGGGGAGCAGTACTTC,TRBJ2-7,TRBV29-1,-,-
CASSFDTGNTIYF,TGCGCCAGCAGTTTTGATACAGGAAACACCATATATTTT,TRBJ1-3,TRBV5-1,-,-
CASSLSREGTQYF,TGTGCCAGCAGCCTAAGCCGGGAAGGGACCCAGTACTTC,TRBJ2-5,TRBV11-3,-,few
CASSFKPSGRLFF,TGTGCCAGCAGCTTTAAGCCTAGCGGGAGGCTGTTCTTC,TRBJ2-1,TRBV7-2,TRBD2,few
CASSFLGGVSSKTHGYTF,TGCGCCAGCAGCTTCCTTGGGGGAGTAAGTTCTAAGACTCATGGCTACACCTTC,TRBJ1-2,TRBV5-1,-,-
CASSYDGRTEAFF,TGTGCCAGCAGTTACGATGGAAGGACTGAAGCTTTCTTT,TRBJ1-1,TRBV6-5,-,once
CASSQFSTENYGYTF,TGCGCCAGCAGCCAATTCTCGACAGAGAACTATGGCTACACCTTC,TRBJ1-2,TRBV4-1,-,-
CASSSSGSWEKETQYF,TGCGCCAGCAGTTCTAGCGGGAGCTGGGAGAAAGAGACCCAGTACTTC,TRBJ2-5,TRBV5-1,TRBD2,-
CSTRRGPTDTQYF,TGCAGCACGCGACGGGGCCCCACAGATACGCAGTATTTT,TRBJ2-3,TRBV29-1,-,medium-sized
CATSRGGSEQPQHF,TGTGCCACCAGCCGAGGAGGGAGCGAGCAGCCCCAGCATTTT,TRBJ1-5,TRBV15,-,-
CASSMGAGGLNSPLHF,TGTGCCAGTAGTATGGGGGCAGGGGGCCTAAATTCACCCCTCCACTTT,TRBJ1-6,TRBV19,TRBD1,-
CASSLRESLNEQFF,TGTGCCAGCAGCTTACGGGAGTCCCTTAATGAGCAGTTCTTC,TRBJ2-1,TRBV7-8,-,-
CASRNETYPNSPLHF,TGTGCCAGCAGGAATGAGACTTACCCCAATTCACCCCTCCACTTT,TRBJ1-6,TRBV2,-,few
CASSPRGIGGTEAFF,TGTGCCAGCAGTCCCCGGGGAATTGGGGGCACTGAAGCTTTCTTT,TRBJ1-1,TRBV2,-,-
CSAGEGGNIQYF,TGCAGCGCTGGGGAGGGGGGGAACATTCAGTACTTC,TRBJ2-4,TRBV29-1,-,once
CSASNNEQFF,TGCAGTGCTAGTAACAATGAGCAGTTCTTC,TRBJ2-1,TRBV20-1,-,once
CASSSRGGSTETQYF,TGTGCCAGCAGCTCCAGGGGAGGTTCAACGGAGACCCAGTACTTC,TRBJ2-5,TRBV11-2,-,-
CASSVGRRLAGEGETQYF,TGTGCCAGCAGCGTAGGTAGGAGGCTAGCGGGAGAGGGAGAGACCCAGTACTTC,TRBJ2-5,TRBV9,TRBD2,large
CASPAPGQGAKEQYF,TGTGCTAGCCCAGCTCCGGGACAGGGGGCAAAAGAGCAGTACTTC,TRBJ2-7,TRBV6-1,TRBD1,few
CASSLEGRVETQYF,TGTGCCAGCAGCTTAGAAGGCAGGGTGGAGACCCAGTACTTC,TRBJ2-5,TRBV7-6,-,-
CASSALAGGYEQYF,TGTGCCAGCAGCGCGCTAGCGGGGGGCTACGAGCAGTACTTC,TRBJ2-7,TRBV2,TRBD2,-
CASSVGRLNNEQFF,TGTGCCAGCAGCGTAGGGCGGCTAAACAATGAGCAGTTCTTC,TRBJ2-1,TRBV9,-,-
CASSNTGAGETQYF,TGTGCCAGCTCAAATACAGGGGCGGGAGAGACCCAGTACTTC,TRBJ2-5,TRBV18,TRBD1,-
CASSPHRDSSYSEQFF,TGTGCCAGCAGCCCCCACCGGGACTCATCTTACAGTGAGCAGTTCTTC,TRBJ2-1,TRBV7-6,-,-
CATSRDGQRLGTGELFF,TGTGCCACCAGCAGAGATGGGCAGAGGTTGGGCACCGGGGAGCTGTTTTTT,TRBJ2-2,TRBV15,-,-
CATKTGDSYEQYF,TGTGCCACCAAGACTGGGGACTCCTACGAGCAGTACTTC,TRBJ2-7,TRBV15,-,medium-sized
CASSLGVRAMTEAFF,TGTGCCAGCAGCTTGGGTGTCAGGGCTATGACTGAAGCTTTCTTT,TRBJ1-1,TRBV5-6,-,-
CAWRGPSGSNEQYF,TGTGCCTGGAGGGGGCCTAGCGGGAGTAACGAGCAGTACTTC,TRBJ2-7,TRBV30,TRBD2,-
CASNGPGQGAADTQYF,TGTGCCAGCAACGGGCCGGGACAGGGGGCGGCAGATACGCAGTATTTT,TRBJ2-3,TRBV5-6,TRBD1,-
CASSFRTGDTQYF,TGTGCCAGCAGCTTCCGGACAGGGGATACGCAGTATTTT,TRBJ2-3,TRBV7-4,TRBD1,-
CASRGAGAPYEQYF,TGTGCCAGCAGGGGCGCAGGGGCCCCCTACGAGCAGTACTTC,TRBJ2-7,TRBV6-6,-,-